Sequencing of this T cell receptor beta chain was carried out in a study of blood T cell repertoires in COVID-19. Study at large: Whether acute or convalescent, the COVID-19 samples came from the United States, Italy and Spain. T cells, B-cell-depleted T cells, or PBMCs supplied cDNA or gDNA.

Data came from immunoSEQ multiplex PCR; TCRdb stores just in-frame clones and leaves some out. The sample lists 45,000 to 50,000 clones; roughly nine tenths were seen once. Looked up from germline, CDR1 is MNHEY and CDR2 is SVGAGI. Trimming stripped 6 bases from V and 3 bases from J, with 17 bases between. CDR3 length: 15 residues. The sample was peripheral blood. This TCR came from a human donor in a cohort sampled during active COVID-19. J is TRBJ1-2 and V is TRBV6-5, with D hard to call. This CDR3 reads CASSLDGASYYGYTF. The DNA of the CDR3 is TGTGCCAGCAGCTTAGACGGAGCGAGCTACTATGGCTACACCTTC.